This T cell receptor (beta chain) was recovered during a study of regulatory T cells in long-lasting Graves disease. Whole-study context: Persistent Graves' disease denoted over 5 years of antithyroid drugs plus positive TSH receptor antibodies. Study conclusions and caveats: The sample size was small, and this may have reduced accuracy. Favored gene segments in persistent disease were TRBV28, TRBJ1-2 and TRBJ2-5.

With iRepertoire HTBI primers and Arm-PCR of CDR3 regions, TCR beta libraries were built. One entry per CDR3 protein, called by TCRdb with MiXCR from the multiplex PCR reads. The table includes over 650,000 distinct CDR3 sequences, approximately 29% detected once. Of note for this clonotype: Its antigen is unidentified. The CDR3 ends on some other residue instead of the conserved phenylalanine or tryptophan, so this is likely a read error.

Germline CDR1 reads DFQATT; CDR2 reads SNEGSKA (reference sequence). This CDR3 has 13 amino acids. Trimming shortened V by 7 bases and J by 0 bases, and 12 bases separated the two germline ends. Time point reported: persistent/refractory GD, antithyroid drugs over 5 years with positive TRAb. Making the TCR library involved RNA that had been extracted from PBMCs. By American Thyroid Association guidelines, Graves' disease was diagnosed in the cohort. The chain links TRBV20-1 to TRBJ1-1; tentatively, D is TRBD1 (5 bases). This TCR derives from a female donor with Graves disease. This sample comprised peripheral blood mononuclear cells (PBMCs), obtained when the disease was refractory, from a patient treated with antithyroid drugs. CDR3 loop: CSGPGRMNTEAFS. The CDR3 DNA is TGCAGTGGTCCGGGACGGATGAACACTGAAGCTTTCTCT.